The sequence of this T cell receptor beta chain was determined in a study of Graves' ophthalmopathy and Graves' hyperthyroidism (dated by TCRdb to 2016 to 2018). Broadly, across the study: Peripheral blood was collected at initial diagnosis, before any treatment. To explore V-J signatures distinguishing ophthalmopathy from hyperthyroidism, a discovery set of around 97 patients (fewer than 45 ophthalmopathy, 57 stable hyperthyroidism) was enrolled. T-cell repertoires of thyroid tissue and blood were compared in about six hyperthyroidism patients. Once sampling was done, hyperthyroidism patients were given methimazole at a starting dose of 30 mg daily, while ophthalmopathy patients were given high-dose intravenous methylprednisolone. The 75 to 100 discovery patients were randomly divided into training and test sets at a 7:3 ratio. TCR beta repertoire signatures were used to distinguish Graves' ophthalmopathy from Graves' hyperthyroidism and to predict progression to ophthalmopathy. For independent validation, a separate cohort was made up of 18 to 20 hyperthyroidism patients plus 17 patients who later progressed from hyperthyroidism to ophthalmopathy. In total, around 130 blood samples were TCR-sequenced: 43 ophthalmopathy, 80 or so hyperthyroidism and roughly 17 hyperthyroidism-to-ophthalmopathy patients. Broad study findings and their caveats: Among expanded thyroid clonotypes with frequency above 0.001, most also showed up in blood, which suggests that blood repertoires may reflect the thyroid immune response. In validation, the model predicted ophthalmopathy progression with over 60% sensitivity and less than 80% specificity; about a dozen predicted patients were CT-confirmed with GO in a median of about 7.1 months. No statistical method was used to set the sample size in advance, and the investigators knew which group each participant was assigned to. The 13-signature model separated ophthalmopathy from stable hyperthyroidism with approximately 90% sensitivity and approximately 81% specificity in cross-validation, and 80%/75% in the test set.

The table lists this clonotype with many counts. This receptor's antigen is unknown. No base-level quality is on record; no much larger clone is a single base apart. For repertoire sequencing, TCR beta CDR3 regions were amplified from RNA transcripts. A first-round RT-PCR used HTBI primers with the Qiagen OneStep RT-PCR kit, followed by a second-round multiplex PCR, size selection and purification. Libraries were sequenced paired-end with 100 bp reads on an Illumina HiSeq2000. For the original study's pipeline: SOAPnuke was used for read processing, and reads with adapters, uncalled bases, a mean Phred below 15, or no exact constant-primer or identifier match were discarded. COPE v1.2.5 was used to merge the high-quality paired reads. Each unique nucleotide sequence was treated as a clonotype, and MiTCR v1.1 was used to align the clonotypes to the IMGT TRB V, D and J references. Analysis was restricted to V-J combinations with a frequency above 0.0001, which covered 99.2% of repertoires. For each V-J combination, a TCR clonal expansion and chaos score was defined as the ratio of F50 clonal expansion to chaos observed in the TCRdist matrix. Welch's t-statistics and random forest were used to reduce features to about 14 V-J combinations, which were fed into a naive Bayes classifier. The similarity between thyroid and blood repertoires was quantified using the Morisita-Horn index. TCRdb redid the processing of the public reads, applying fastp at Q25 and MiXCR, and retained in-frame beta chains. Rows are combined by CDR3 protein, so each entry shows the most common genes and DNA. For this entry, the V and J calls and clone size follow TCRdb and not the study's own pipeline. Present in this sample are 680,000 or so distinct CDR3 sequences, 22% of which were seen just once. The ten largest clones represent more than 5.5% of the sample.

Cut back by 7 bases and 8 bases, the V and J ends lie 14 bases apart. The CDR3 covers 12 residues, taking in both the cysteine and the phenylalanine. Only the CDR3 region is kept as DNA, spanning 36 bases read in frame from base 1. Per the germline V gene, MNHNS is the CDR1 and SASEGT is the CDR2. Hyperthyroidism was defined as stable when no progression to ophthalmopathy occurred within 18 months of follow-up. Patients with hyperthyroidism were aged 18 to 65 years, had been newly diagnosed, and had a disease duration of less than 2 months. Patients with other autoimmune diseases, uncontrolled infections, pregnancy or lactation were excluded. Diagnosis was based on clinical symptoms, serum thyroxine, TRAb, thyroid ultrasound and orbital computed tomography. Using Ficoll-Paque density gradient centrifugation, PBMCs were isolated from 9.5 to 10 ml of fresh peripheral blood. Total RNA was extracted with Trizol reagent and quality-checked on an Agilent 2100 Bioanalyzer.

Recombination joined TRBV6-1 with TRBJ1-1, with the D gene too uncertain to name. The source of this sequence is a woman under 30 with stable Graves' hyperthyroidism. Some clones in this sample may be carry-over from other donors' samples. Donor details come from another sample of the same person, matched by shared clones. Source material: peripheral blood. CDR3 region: CASNDVGGEAFF. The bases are TGTGCCAGCAATGATGTGGGTGGCGAAGCTTTCTTT.